This is a list of T cell receptor beta chains from one sample in a study of blood T cell repertoires in COVID-19. Profiling relied on immunoSEQ multiplex PCR, and the TCRdb table lists in-frame clones only, not all of them. Here the sample spans 230,000 or so clones, around 81% being singletons. Sequencing used PBMCs or T cells enriched from blood (not recorded which). These TCRs come from a man aged 50 to 59 who had recovered from COVID-19. The CDR3 runs from the conserved cysteine through the conserved F or W. D genes are given only for firm matches. Rows may omit the clone size; those that give it use once, few, many or a size class.

size: many
D: TRBD1
V: TRBV20-1
J: TRBJ1-1
DNA: TGCAGTGCTAACCTACAGGGGTGGGCTTTCTTT
CDR3: CSANLQGWAFF

size: -
D: TRBD1
V: TRBV7-6
J: TRBJ2-5
DNA: TGTGCCAGCAGCCCCGGACAGGGAAAAGAGACCCAGTACTTC
CDR3: CASSPGQGKETQYF

size: once
D: -
V: TRBV6-5
J: TRBJ1-3
DNA: TGTGCCAGCAGTTCCGGGAACTCTGGAAACACCATATATTTT
CDR3: CASSSGNSGNTIYF

size: -
D: TRBD2
V: TRBV7-2
J: TRBJ2-1
DNA: TGTGCCAGCAGCAGAGCAGAAGCCCTAGCGGGTCTGGGCAATGAGCAGTTCTTC
CDR3: CASSRAEALAGLGNEQFF

size: -
D: -
V: TRBV2
J: TRBJ2-1
DNA: TGTGCCAGCAGTCAAGGGAGGGGGCTGAACAATGAGCAGTTCTTC
CDR3: CASSQGRGLNNEQFF

size: -
D: TRBD1
V: TRBV29-1
J: TRBJ2-1
DNA: TGCAGCGGGGGACAGAATAACAATGAGCAGTTCTTC
CDR3: CSGGQNNNEQFF

size: -
D: TRBD1
V: TRBV7-2
J: TRBJ1-3
DNA: TGTGCCAGCAGCCACGGGACAGGCCTCTTCGATAGGGGTGGCACCATATATTTT
CDR3: CASSHGTGLFDRGGTIYF

size: -
D: -
V: TRBV7-9
J: TRBJ1-3
DNA: TGTGCCAGCAGCCCCCGGGGTCAATCCGACACTGGAAACACCATATATTTT
CDR3: CASSPRGQSDTGNTIYF

size: -
D: TRBD1
V: TRBV4-1
J: TRBJ1-1
DNA: TGCGCCAGCAGCCAGGGGGACAGGGGCTACCGGGGAGCTTTCTTT
CDR3: CASSQGDRGYRGAFF

size: -
D: -
V: TRBV5-1
J: TRBJ1-2
DNA: TGCGCCAGCAGCGGAAGCACCGGGGAGATCAACTATGGCTACACCTTC
CDR3: CASSGSTGEINYGYTF

size: -
D: -
V: TRBV7-9
J: TRBJ2-7
DNA: TGTGCCAGCAGCTTAGATCAAGAGCAGTACTTC
CDR3: CASSLDQEQYF

size: -
D: -
V: TRBV19
J: TRBJ1-1
DNA: TGTGCCAGTAGTATAACAGGCCGGAACACTGAAGCTTTCTTT
CDR3: CASSITGRNTEAFF

size: -
D: TRBD1
V: TRBV9
J: TRBJ2-3
DNA: TGTGCCAGCAGCCTTAGACAGGGGCCTTACCTCACAGATACGCAGTATTTT
CDR3: CASSLRQGPYLTDTQYF

size: -
D: TRBD1
V: TRBV2
J: TRBJ1-5
DNA: TGTGCCAGCAGTGAACCAGGGGGCTCGGGCAATCAGCCCCAGCATTTT
CDR3: CASSEPGGSGNQPQHF

size: -
D: -
V: TRBV18
J: TRBJ2-3
DNA: TGTGCCAGCTCACCAGTGTTCCCCTCAGATACGCAGTATTTT
CDR3: CASSPVFPSDTQYF

size: once
D: -
V: TRBV6-4
J: TRBJ1-1
DNA: TGTGCCAGCAGCGGCTCCGATGGGGGGGCGGCTTTCTTT
CDR3: CASSGSDGGAAFF

size: -
D: TRBD1
V: TRBV7-3
J: TRBJ1-2
DNA: TGTGCCAGCAGCTTACCCGGACAGGGAAATGGCTACACCTTC
CDR3: CASSLPGQGNGYTF

size: -
D: -
V: TRBV30
J: TRBJ2-2
DNA: -
CDR3: CAWNRLSKGFGAGELFF

size: -
D: TRBD1
V: TRBV7-2
J: TRBJ1-5
DNA: TGTGCCAGCAGCTCGACAACCGGGACAGGCTACCTTTACAATCAGCCCCAGCATTTT
CDR3: CASSSTTGTGYLYNQPQHF

size: -
D: -
V: TRBV9
J: TRBJ2-7
DNA: TGTGCCAGCAGCGTAGGTGGGAGGGAGCAGTACTTC
CDR3: CASSVGGREQYF

size: few
D: TRBD1
V: TRBV7-3
J: TRBJ2-3
DNA: TGTGCCAGCAGCTCGACAGGGAGTGCAGATACGCAGTATTTT
CDR3: CASSSTGSADTQYF

size: -
D: TRBD1
V: TRBV19
J: TRBJ1-2
DNA: TGTGCCAGTAGTATTGGGACAGATAACTATGGCTACACCTTC
CDR3: CASSIGTDNYGYTF

size: medium-sized
D: -
V: TRBV19
J: TRBJ1-3
DNA: TGTGCCAGTAGCCCCCGGGGGACTCATGGAAACACCATATATTTT
CDR3: CASSPRGTHGNTIYF

size: -
D: -
V: TRBV18
J: TRBJ2-1
DNA: TGTGCCAGCTCACCACCTTCGGGGTTGACCTACAATGAGCAGTTCTTC
CDR3: CASSPPSGLTYNEQFF

size: -
D: -
V: TRBV29-1
J: TRBJ2-5
DNA: TGCAGCGCCGACATTCGGCGTCAAGAGACCCAGTACTTC
CDR3: CSADIRRQETQYF

size: -
D: -
V: TRBV18
J: TRBJ1-1
DNA: TGTGCCAGCTCACCGGATCCACAGGGGAACACTGAAGCTTTCTTT
CDR3: CASSPDPQGNTEAFF

size: -
D: -
V: TRBV19
J: TRBJ2-7
DNA: TGTGCCAGTAGTATATGGGGCCTCGGCGAGCAGTACTTC
CDR3: CASSIWGLGEQYF

size: -
D: -
V: TRBV9
J: TRBJ2-2
DNA: TGTGCCAGCAGCGTCCAGACGGGTACCGGGGAGCTGTTTTTT
CDR3: CASSVQTGTGELFF

size: few
D: -
V: TRBV7-3
J: TRBJ1-4
DNA: TGTGCCAGCAGCCGAGTCCCCGGTGAAAAACTGTTTTTT
CDR3: CASSRVPGEKLFF

size: many
D: TRBD2
V: TRBV9
J: TRBJ2-2
DNA: TGTGCCAGCAGCGTAGAGGGACTAGCGGCCGGGGAGCTGTTTTTT
CDR3: CASSVEGLAAGELFF

size: -
D: -
V: TRBV5-1
J: TRBJ2-2
DNA: TGCGCCAGCAGCCTGACAGCCGCGAACACCGGGGAGCTGTTTTTT
CDR3: CASSLTAANTGELFF

size: -
D: -
V: TRBV6-1
J: TRBJ1-2
DNA: TGTGCCAGCAGTGAGGTCCAGTATGGCTACACCTTC
CDR3: CASSEVQYGYTF

size: -
D: -
V: TRBV4-3
J: TRBJ1-2
DNA: TGCGCCAGCAGCCAAGATCGGCCAGGCGATGGGTGGAACTATGGCTACACCTTC
CDR3: CASSQDRPGDGWNYGYTF

size: -
D: TRBD1
V: TRBV7-8
J: TRBJ1-5
DNA: TGTGCCAGCAGCTGGGACAGGGGTGGCACTCAGCCCCAGCATTTT
CDR3: CASSWDRGGTQPQHF

size: once
D: -
V: TRBV12-3/TRBV12-4
J: TRBJ2-7
DNA: TGTGCCAGCGGGACTGGGCGAACCTACGAGCAGTACTTC
CDR3: CASGTGRTYEQYF

size: -
D: TRBD2
V: TRBV3-1/TRBV3-2
J: TRBJ2-3
DNA: TGTGCCAGCAGCCCAGAGTGGCGGGGGGCAGGGGATACGCAGTATTTT
CDR3: CASSPEWRGAGDTQYF

size: -
D: TRBD2
V: TRBV7-2
J: TRBJ2-1
DNA: TGTGCCAGCAGCTTATCGTTACTAGCGGGAGGGCCGGCTGAGCAGTTCTTC
CDR3: CASSLSLLAGGPAEQFF

size: few
D: -
V: TRBV19
J: TRBJ2-2
DNA: TGTGCCAGTAGTGTGGGACTCACCACCGGGGAGCTGTTTTTT
CDR3: CASSVGLTTGELFF

size: -
D: TRBD1
V: TRBV4-1
J: TRBJ1-5
DNA: TGCGCCAGCAGCCAAACTGCAAACCCCGGGACAGGGGGCAACAATCAGCCCCAGCATTTT
CDR3: CASSQTANPGTGGNNQPQHF

size: few
D: TRBD1
V: TRBV7-2
J: TRBJ1-2
DNA: TGTGCCAGCAGACCTACAGGGGGCGCCAACTATGGCTACACCTTC
CDR3: CASRPTGGANYGYTF

size: -
D: -
V: TRBV9
J: TRBJ1-4
DNA: TGTGCCAGCAGCGTAGACGCGGTCTGGAATGAAAAACTGTTTTTT
CDR3: CASSVDAVWNEKLFF

size: -
D: TRBD1
V: TRBV5-1
J: TRBJ2-1
DNA: TGCGCCAGCAGCTTGGGGACAGGGAATGAGCAGTTCTTC
CDR3: CASSLGTGNEQFF

size: few
D: -
V: TRBV6-6
J: TRBJ1-2
DNA: TGTGCCAGCAGTGAGAAAAGAAACTATGGCTACACCTTC
CDR3: CASSEKRNYGYTF

size: -
D: TRBD1
V: TRBV5-4
J: TRBJ1-5
DNA: TGTGCCAGCAGCTTGGCCGGGACAGCTAATCAGCCCCAGCATTTT
CDR3: CASSLAGTANQPQHF

size: -
D: -
V: TRBV18
J: TRBJ2-7
DNA: TGTGCCAGCTCACCACCCTCCGTCAGGGGGGTCGACGAGCAGTACTTC
CDR3: CASSPPSVRGVDEQYF

size: -
D: -
V: TRBV10-2
J: TRBJ1-5
DNA: TGCGCCAGCAGTGCGGTCTCGGGGAACCAGCCCCAGCATTTT
CDR3: CASSAVSGNQPQHF

size: -
D: TRBD2
V: TRBV7-2
J: TRBJ2-1
DNA: TGTGCCAGCAGCCCCCCGGGAGGGGCTCATGAGCAGTTCTTC
CDR3: CASSPPGGAHEQFF

size: -
D: TRBD2
V: TRBV5-1
J: TRBJ2-7
DNA: TGCGCCAGCAGCATCGGACTAGCGGACTACGAGCAGTACTTC
CDR3: CASSIGLADYEQYF

size: -
D: TRBD1
V: TRBV7-8
J: TRBJ2-7
DNA: TGTGCCAGCAGCTTATCGACAGGGGTATCGGTCGAGCAGTACTTC
CDR3: CASSLSTGVSVEQYF

size: few
D: -
V: TRBV13
J: TRBJ1-6
DNA: TGTGCCAGCAGCTTCGAGACAAACTATAATTCACCCCTCCACTTT
CDR3: CASSFETNYNSPLHF

size: -
D: TRBD1
V: TRBV5-8
J: TRBJ2-7
DNA: TGTGCCAGCAGCTTGGCGACAGGGGGAGTCTACGAGCAGTACTTC
CDR3: CASSLATGGVYEQYF